One T cell receptor beta chain is described in this entry. The target antigen is unknown. Trimming pared 0 bases from V and 4 bases from J, leaving 13 bases between. The CDR3 runs to 16 residues. Germline assignment: CDR1 SGHRS and CDR2 YFSETQ. The record originates from a study of shared clonotypes between healthy human individuals. Looking at the study overall: The study drew on a couple of women and three men aged 18 to 49 as donors. Study conclusions and caveats: Represented diversity (both genetic and exposure-history) was limited by the small number of donors.

Running of the assay took place at deep level. Each cell subset's genomic DNA was divided evenly among several immunoSEQ plates. Generated by immunoSEQ multiplex PCR, the TCRdb table keeps only in-frame clones and is missing some. The data hold over a million clones, with about 84% observed a single time. The sequenced sample was memory CD4+ T cells from PBMCs. Subset reported: CD45RA-negative fraction. The receptor was isolated from a young man in good health. Some clones in this sample may be carry-over from other donors' samples. The chain carries TRBV5-1 and TRBJ2-2; D assignment may be TRBD1 or TRBD2 (6 bases each). The CDR3 DNA sequence: TGCGCCAGCAGCTTGGTGGGGGGCGCCGGCACCGGGGAGCTGTTTTTT. Protein product: CASSLVGGAGTGELFF.